These 14 T cell receptor beta chains came from one sample sequenced in a study of regulatory T cells in long-lasting Graves disease. Sequencing libraries for TCR beta were prepared with iRepertoire HTBI primers and Arm-PCR of CDR3 regions. From the multiplex PCR reads, TCRdb called clonotypes with MiXCR, one entry per CDR3 protein. The sample holds 400,000 to 500,000 distinct CDR3 sequences, about 15% seen once. Specified time point: newly diagnosed GD, antithyroid drugs for less than 3 months. The TCR library was made from RNA that had been extracted from PBMCs in TRIzol. This sample also belongs to another study, concerning T cells in Graves' hyperthyroidism and ophthalmopathy.

The sample was peripheral blood mononuclear cells (PBMCs), taken at new diagnosis, from a patient treated with antithyroid drugs. These TCRs come from a woman in her thirties or forties with Graves disease.

The chain combines TRBV7-4 with TRBJ2-5, with no clear D. The CDR3 length is 12 residues. V shed 5 bases and J shed 3 bases, with 7 bases lying between them. From germline, CDR1 is SGHVT and CDR2 SQSDAQ. This CDR3 is CASSRSKETQYF. CDR3 bases: TGTGCCAGCAGCCGGAGCAAAGAGACCCAGTACTTC. The whole variable domain, filled in from reference TRBV7-4 and TRBJ2-5, reads GAGVSQSPRYKVAKRGRDVALRCDSISGHVTLYWYRQTLGQGSEVLTYSQSDAQRDKSGRPSGRFSAERPERSVSTLKIQRTEQGDSAVYLCASSRSKETQYFGPGTRLLVL.

The sample holds many counts of this clonotype. The chain couples TRBV11-1 to TRBJ2-7; either TRBD1 or TRBD2 may fit D (5 bases each). The CDR3 spans 14 residues. Trimming took off 1 base at V and 3 bases at J, with 10 bases between the two ends. Germline CDR1 reads SGHAT; CDR2 reads FQDESV (reference sequence). The CDR3 DNA sequence: TGTGCCAGCAGCTTAGGAGGGACCCTCTACGAGCAGTACTTC. It translates to CASSLGGTLYEQYF. The full variable domain, its missing parts supplied by reference TRBV11-1 and TRBJ2-7, is EAEVAQSPRYKITEKSQAVAFWCDPISGHATLYWYRQILGQGPELLVQFQDESVVDDSQLPKDRFSAERLKGVDSTLKIQPAELGDSAMYLCASSLGGTLYEQYFGPGTRLTVT.

This clonotype was seen at least ten times. This chain joins TRBV12-5 and TRBJ1-4; no firm D call. V gave up 1 base and J gave up 7 bases, with 13 bases separating them. CDR1 is LGHNT, CDR2 FRNRAP, per germline. The CDR3 is 15 amino acids. The CDR3 DNA sequence: TGTGCTAGTGGTTTGGCAACAGAGAGGGTTGAAAAACTGTTTTTT. Protein: CASGLATERVEKLFF. Supplemented by reference TRBV12-5 and TRBJ1-4, the full variable domain reads DARVTQTPRHKVTEMGQEVTMRCQPILGHNTVFWYRQTMMQGLELLAYFRNRAPLDDSGMPKDRFSAEMPDATLATLKIQPSEPRDSAVYFCASGLATERVEKLFFGSGTQLSVL.

The V gene is TRBV18, the J gene TRBJ2-7; maybe TRBD2 (6 bases). V was cut by 3 bases and J by 3 bases, with 9 bases left in between. The V gene's germline CDR1 is KGHSH and CDR2 LQKENI. The CDR3 runs 13 residues. The CDR3 protein is CASSPGLDYEQYF. The CDR3 bases are TGTGCCAGCTCACCGGGACTGGACTACGAGCAGTACTTC.

This clonotype was seen at least ten times. The chain uses TRBV7-6 and TRBJ2-2; D uncertain. Germline V gives CDR1 SGHVS, CDR2 FNYEAQ. The ends were cut back, 4 bases at V and 3 bases at J, with 18 bases in the middle. The CDR3 runs 17 residues. The CDR3 DNA sequence: TGTGCCAGCAGCTCCCCCCGTACTGGGCTGGACACCGGGGAGCTGTTTTTT. Translation: CASSSPRTGLDTGELFF.

There are many counts of this clonotype. V gene TRBV19 combines with J gene TRBJ1-1; 8 positions agree with TRBD1. The CDR3 is 15 amino acids. The V gene end was trimmed by 3 bases and the J gene end by 5 bases; junction bases not matched to a gene: 8. CDR1 is LNHDA and CDR2 is SQIVND in the germline V gene (reference sequence). CDR3 nucleotide sequence: TGTGCCAGTAGTATTGCAGGGGGCGAAGGTACTGAAGCTTTCTTT. Residues: CASSIAGGEGTEAFF.

This clonotype was detected ten times or more. The CDR3, as DNA: TGTGCCAGCAGTCCCCACACGGGACTAGCTCATGAGCAGTTCTTC. As protein: CASSPHTGLAHEQFF. The chain joins TRBV27 to TRBJ2-1, with 9 bases aligning to TRBD2. The CDR3 runs 15 residues. Germline V lookup: CDR1 MNHEY, CDR2 SMNVEV (reference sequence). Trimming took 5 bases from V and 8 from J; bases not matched to a gene: 10.

This clonotype was observed at least ten times. The chain uses TRBV6-1 and TRBJ1-2; D gene ambiguous. Germline-derived CDR1 and CDR2 are MNHNS and SASEGT. The CDR3 totals 11 residues. V lost 6 bases, J lost 8 bases, and 10 bases lay in between. CDR3 residues: CASSPGWGYTF. Written as DNA, the CDR3 is TGTGCCAGCAGCCCTGGTTGGGGCTACACCTTC.

This clonotype appeared a few times. The V gene is TRBV20-1, the J gene TRBJ1-1; TRBD1 is a possible D gene (6 bases). This CDR3 spans 14 amino acids. The germline gives CDR1 DFQATT, CDR2 SNEGSKA (reference sequence). V was trimmed by 6 bases and J by 1 base, leaving 15 bases between them. Written as DNA, the CDR3 is TGCAGTGCATTCAGGGGCGCGTGGAACACTGAAGCTTTCTTT. This translates into CSAFRGAWNTEAFF.

The V call is TRBV30, the J call TRBJ2-7, with D uncertain. CDR1 is GTSNPN, CDR2 SVGIG, per germline (reference sequence). The CDR3 covers 14 residues. Trimming left V 0 bases short and J 6 bases short, with 15 bases between. CDR3 region: CAWSVTRALPEQYF. CDR3 coding DNA: TGTGCCTGGAGTGTTACGCGTGCCCTTCCCGAGCAGTACTTC. Drawing the rest from reference TRBV30 and TRBJ2-7, the complete variable domain is SQTIHQWPATLVQPVGSPLSLECTVEGTSNPNLYWYRQAAGRGLQLLFYSVGIGQISSEVPQNLSASRPQDRQFILSSKKLLLSDSGFYLCAWSVTRALPEQYFGPGTRLTVT.

This sequence joins TRBV5-1 and TRBJ2-7, with no clear D. V was clipped by 0 bases and J by 7 bases, with 14 bases between them. This CDR3 spans 14 amino acids. Germline-derived CDR1 and CDR2 are SGHRS and YFSETQ. CDR3 residues: CASSLGSQTGEQYF. CDR3 DNA sequence: TGCGCCAGCAGCTTGGGTAGCCAAACCGGAGAGCAGTACTTC.

There are many counts of this clonotype. The rearrangement links TRBV18 to TRBJ2-7; D call uncertain. Looked up from germline, CDR1 is KGHSH and CDR2 is LQKENI. Trimming pared 4 bases from V and 6 bases from J, leaving 13 bases between. The length of the CDR3 is 13 residues. The CDR3 nucleotides read TGTGCCAGCTCACTGCAACCCCGAGCCGAGCAGTACTTC. Encoded protein: CASSLQPRAEQYF. Supplemented by reference TRBV18 and TRBJ2-7, the full variable domain reads NAGVMQNPRHLVRRRGQEARLRCSPMKGHSHVYWYRQLPEEGLKFMVYLQKENIIDESGMPKERFSAEFPKEGPSILRIQQVVRGDSAAYFCASSLQPRAEQYFGPGTRLTVT.

This clonotype was counted between two and nine times. The chain is built from TRBV10-2 and TRBJ1-4, with TRBD1 matching over 7 bases. The CDR3 contains 16 residues. Trimming at V came to 10 bases and at J to 0 bases, leaving 11 bases not matched to a gene. In germline, CDR1 is WSHSY, CDR2 SAAADI. Here the CDR3 DNA reads TGCGCCACCCAGGGTCGGGACAGCCCAACTAATGAAAAACTGTTTTTT. It is translated as CATQGRDSPTNEKLFF.

The V gene is TRBV12-5, the J gene TRBJ1-3; 7 bases match TRBD1. The CDR3 runs 17 residues. The germline V gene has CDR1 LGHNT and CDR2 FRNRAP. V dropped 1 base and J dropped 0; count of bases not matched to a gene: 6. The CDR3: CASGLAGQVSSGNTIYF. Written as DNA, the CDR3 is TGTGCTAGTGGTTTGGCCGGACAGGTTAGCTCTGGAAACACCATATATTTT.